This TCR beta chain came from a study of CD8 T cells in ankylosing spondylitis (dated by TCRdb to between 2016 and 2019). Background on the whole study: To find TCR variants linked to disease, the study profiled T cell receptor beta repertoires in ankylosing spondylitis patients and healthy donors. The full study cohort was made up of about two dozen ankylosing spondylitis patients and roughly 98 healthy donors. Peripheral blood was sampled, and synovial fluid was additionally collected from ankylosing spondylitis patients.

Sequencing was carried out with an Illumina HiSeq 2500. Quantitative 5'-RACE with molecular barcodes was used to prepare TCR beta libraries. Per the authors' processing: A new computational method, built on a probabilistic model of VDJ rearrangement, was used to identify disease-linked TCR variants. Using fastp at Q25 and MiXCR, TCRdb reprocessed the public reads and kept productive beta chains. Rows with a matching CDR3 protein are joined into one entry that keeps the most common DNA and genes. These V and J calls derive from TCRdb rather than the authors' analysis. This sample lists 240,000 or so distinct CDR3 sequences; around 10% were detected once. The ten largest clonotypes hold less than 7% of the sample. Points the paper makes about the study in general: Some of the motif variants had been reported before in the synovial fluid and blood of reactive arthritis patients, a finding that suggests common disease-initiation mechanisms. According to the report, matched synovial fluid samples from ankylosing spondylitis patients were significantly enriched for the disease-linked clones. A TCR beta motif made up of about eight highly homologous amino acid variants appeared to be characteristic of blood from ankylosing spondylitis patients. A CD8+ phenotype was shown by the disease-linked clones, which were found at relatively low frequencies in peripheral blood.

This clonotype occurred many times. Its specific antigen is unknown. The record has no base qualities; no much larger clone is one base away. From its cysteine to its phenylalanine, the CDR3 spans 13 amino acids. Here the CDR3 DNA is all that survives: 39 bases in frame from base 1. The germline V gene yields SQVTM for CDR1 and ANQGSEA for CDR2. The V and J ends are trimmed by 6 bases and 1 base, leaving 12 bases between them. The sequenced sample consisted of blood, either unsorted or a sorted T cell fraction (not recorded which). The chain is made from TRBV29-1 and TRBJ1-1, and perhaps TRBD1 as D gene, on 5 matching bases. The receptor comes from a male donor with ankylosing spondylitis or in good health (not recorded which). The CDR3 amino acid sequence is: CSVQADRNTEAFF. The nucleotide sequence reads as follows: TGCAGCGTCCAAGCCGACAGGAACACTGAAGCTTTCTTT.